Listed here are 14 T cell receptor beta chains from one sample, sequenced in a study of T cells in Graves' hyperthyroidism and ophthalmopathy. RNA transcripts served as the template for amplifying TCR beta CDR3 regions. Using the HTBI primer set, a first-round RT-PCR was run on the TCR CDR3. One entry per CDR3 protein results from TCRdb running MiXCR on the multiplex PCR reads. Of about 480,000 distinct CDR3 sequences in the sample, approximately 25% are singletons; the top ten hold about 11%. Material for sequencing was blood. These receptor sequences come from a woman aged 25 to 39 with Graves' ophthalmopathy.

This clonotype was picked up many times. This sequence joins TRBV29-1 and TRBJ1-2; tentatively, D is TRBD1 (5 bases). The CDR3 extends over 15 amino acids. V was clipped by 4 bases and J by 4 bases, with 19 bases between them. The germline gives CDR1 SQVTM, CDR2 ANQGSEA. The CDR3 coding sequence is TGCAGCGTTGCAGGGTCCCACGATGTCGGCTATGGCTACACCTTC. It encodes CSVAGSHDVGYGYTF.

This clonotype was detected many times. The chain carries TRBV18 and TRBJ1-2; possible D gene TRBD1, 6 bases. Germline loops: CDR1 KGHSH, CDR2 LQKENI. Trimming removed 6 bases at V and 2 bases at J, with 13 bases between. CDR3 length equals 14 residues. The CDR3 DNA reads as TGTGCCAGCTCCCCCTCCGGACAGAACTATGGCTACACCTTC. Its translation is CASSPSGQNYGYTF.

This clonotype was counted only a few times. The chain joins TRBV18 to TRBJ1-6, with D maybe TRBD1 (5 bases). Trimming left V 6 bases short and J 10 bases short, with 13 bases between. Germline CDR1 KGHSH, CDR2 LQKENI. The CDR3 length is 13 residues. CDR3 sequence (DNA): TGTGCCAGCTCCACCGAGGGACGCTCACCCCTCCACTTT. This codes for CASSTEGRSPLHF.

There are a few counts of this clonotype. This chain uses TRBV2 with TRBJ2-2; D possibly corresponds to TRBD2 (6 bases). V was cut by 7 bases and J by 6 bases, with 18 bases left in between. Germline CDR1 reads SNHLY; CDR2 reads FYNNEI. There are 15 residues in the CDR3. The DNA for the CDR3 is TGTGCCAGCACCTCTCAGGCTAGCGAAGCCGGGGAGCTGTTTTTT. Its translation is CASTSQASEAGELFF.

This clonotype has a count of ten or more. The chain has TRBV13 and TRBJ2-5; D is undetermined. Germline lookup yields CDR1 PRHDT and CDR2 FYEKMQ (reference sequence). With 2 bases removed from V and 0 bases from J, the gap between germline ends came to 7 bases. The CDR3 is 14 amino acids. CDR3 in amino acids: CASSLWAYQETQYF. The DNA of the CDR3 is TGTGCCAGCAGCTTATGGGCGTACCAAGAGACCCAGTACTTC.

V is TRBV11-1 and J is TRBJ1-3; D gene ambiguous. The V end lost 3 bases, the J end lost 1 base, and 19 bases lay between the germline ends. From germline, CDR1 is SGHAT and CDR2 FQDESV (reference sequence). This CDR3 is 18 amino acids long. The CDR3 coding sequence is TGTGCCAGCAGCTTCATTTGGGTCAGTCCTTTGTCTGGAAACACCATATATTTT. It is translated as CASSFIWVSPLSGNTIYF.

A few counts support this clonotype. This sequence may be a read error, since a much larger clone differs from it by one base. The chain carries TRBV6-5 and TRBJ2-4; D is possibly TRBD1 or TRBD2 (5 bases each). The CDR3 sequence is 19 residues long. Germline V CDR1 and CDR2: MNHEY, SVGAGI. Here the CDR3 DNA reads TGTGCCAGCAGTTACATTAGGGACGGTCGGACGACAGCCAAAAACATTAAGTACTTC. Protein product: CASSYIRDGRTTAKNIKYF.

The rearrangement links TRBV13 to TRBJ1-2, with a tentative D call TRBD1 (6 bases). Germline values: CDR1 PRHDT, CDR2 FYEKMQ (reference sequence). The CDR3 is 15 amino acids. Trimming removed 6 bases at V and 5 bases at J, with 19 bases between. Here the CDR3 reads CASSTGQPALYGYTF. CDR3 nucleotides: TGTGCCAGCAGTACAGGACAGCCGGCGCTATATGGCTACACCTTC.

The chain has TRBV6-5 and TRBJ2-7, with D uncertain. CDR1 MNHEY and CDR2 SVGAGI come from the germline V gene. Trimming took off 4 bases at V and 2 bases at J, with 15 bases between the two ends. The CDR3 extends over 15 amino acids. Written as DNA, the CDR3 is TGTGCCAGCAGTTCCCTGGCCGGGTCCCCCTACGAGCAGTACTTC. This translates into CASSSLAGSPYEQYF.

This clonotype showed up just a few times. The CDR3 loop is CASSFRLRREQYF. The CDR3 region has the DNA TGTGCCAGCAGCTTCCGACTCAGGCGGGAGCAGTACTTC. This sequence joins TRBV12-3 or TRBV12-4 and TRBJ2-7, with unresolved D. V was clipped by 6 bases and J by 7 bases, with 16 bases between them. This CDR3 has 13 amino acids.

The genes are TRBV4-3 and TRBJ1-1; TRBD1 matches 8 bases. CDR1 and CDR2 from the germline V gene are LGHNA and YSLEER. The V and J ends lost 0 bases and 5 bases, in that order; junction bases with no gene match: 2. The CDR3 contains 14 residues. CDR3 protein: CASSQDRGRTEAFF. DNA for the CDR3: TGCGCCAGCAGCCAAGACAGGGGGCGAACTGAAGCTTTCTTT.

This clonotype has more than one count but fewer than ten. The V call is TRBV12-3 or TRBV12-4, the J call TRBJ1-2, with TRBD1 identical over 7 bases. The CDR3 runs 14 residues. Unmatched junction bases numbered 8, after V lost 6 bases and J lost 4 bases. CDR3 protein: CASSPRQGGYGYTF. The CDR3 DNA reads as TGTGCCAGCAGCCCCCGACAGGGAGGCTATGGCTACACCTTC.

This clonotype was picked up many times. The CDR3 bases are TGTGCCAGCACTTTTCAAAACTATGGCTACACCTTC. Its protein product is CASTFQNYGYTF. V gene TRBV7-9 combines with J gene TRBJ1-2; D is undetermined. Trimming removed 7 bases from V and 2 bases from J, with 8 bases in between. CDR3 length equals 12 residues. In germline, CDR1 is SEHNR, CDR2 FQNEAQ (reference sequence). Full variable domain (rest looked up from reference TRBV7-9 and TRBJ1-2): DTGVSQNPRHKITKRGQNVTFRCDPISEHNRLYWYRQTLGQGPEFLTYFQNEAQLEKSRLLSDRFSAERPKGSFSTLEIQRTEQGDSAMYLCASTFQNYGYTFGSGTRLTVV.

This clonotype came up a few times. The CDR3 DNA reads as TGCAGTGCTACGGTTGGGGGCGGAGGGCACACTGAAGCTTTCTTT. The encoded protein is CSATVGGGGHTEAFF. The chain employs TRBV20-1 and TRBJ1-1; tentatively, D is TRBD1 (6 bases). The CDR3 is 15 residues long. Germline lookup yields CDR1 DFQATT and CDR2 SNEGSKA (reference sequence). Trimming cost V 4 bases and J 3 bases, with 18 bases left between them.